These T cell receptor beta chains were read from a single sample in a study of blood T cell repertoires in COVID-19. Repertoires were generated with immunoSEQ multiplex PCR, while TCRdb's copy carries only in-frame clones and drops some. The sample lists nearly 400,000 clones, roughly 86% occurring once. Sequences were obtained from PBMCs or T cells enriched from blood (not recorded which). The receptors shown here come from a woman in her 30s who had recovered from COVID-19. Each CDR3 is given without its conserved first and last residue.

>TRBV7-2|TRBJ2-5
ASSSFFETGQETQY
>TRBV29-1|TRBJ1-1
SVDTFDGQDEAF
>TRBV5-6|TRBJ2-3
ASSLELAGLADTQY
>TRBV30|TRBJ2-5
AWRGGRAGLETQY
>TRBV4-2|TRBJ1-1
ASTPEGGVNTEAF
>TRBV20-1|TRBJ2-7
STRDSYEQY
>TRBV10-1|TRBJ2-1
ASSRLAGGNNEQF
>TRBV6-1|TRBJ1-2
ASSESGRGYGYT
>TRBV9|TRBJ2-3
ASSETTGGTQY
>TRBV28|TRBJ1-1
ASSAEGGMNTEAF
>TRBV18|TRBJ1-5
ASSPIFADNQPQH
>TRBV7-2|TRBJ1-2
ASSLGQGGSGYT
>TRBV19|TRBJ2-1
ASSISGPSYNEQF
>TRBV7-9|TRBJ1-5
ASSSQGVQPQH
>TRBV7-8|TRBJ2-3
ASSLGLAGLSTDTQY
>TRBV19|TRBJ1-5
ASSIRTGLNQPQH
>TRBV7-9|TRBJ2-3
ASSPDRQFGGDTQY
>TRBV5-4|TRBJ1-2
ASSLSGAGYGYT
>TRBV5-1|TRBJ2-7
ASKEQGNEQY
>TRBV5-1|TRBJ2-5
ASNLGAGGPEETQY
>TRBV12-5|TRBJ2-7
ASFRTGGDEQY
>TRBV7-9|TRBJ2-7
ASRPPGLPPGEQY
>TRBV30|TRBJ1-2
AWSVPRTGGTYGYT
>TRBV6-1|TRBJ1-2
ASSEAKGQRTDGYT
>TRBV30|TRBJ2-1
AWSVLSVLAGISYNEQF
>TRBV2|TRBJ1-2
ASRGNTGDGYT
>TRBV29-1|TRBJ2-5
SVEGVRGHETQY
>TRBV5-4|TRBJ2-5
ASSSPQGQETQY
>TRBV5-4|TRBJ1-1
ASSLLTGTNTEAF
>TRBV19|TRBJ1-6
ASSPGLLINSPLH
>TRBV19|TRBJ1-6
ASQFPGQGSYNSPLH
>TRBV6-5|TRBJ2-3
ASSGGPPVTDTQY
>TRBV6-5|TRBJ2-4
ASRAGGWDIQY
>TRBV14|TRBJ2-2
ASSPLGGGAIGELF
>TRBV4-2|TRBJ1-2
ASSQEVAGDYGYT
>TRBV28|TRBJ1-6
ASRKLQGLDNNSPLH
>TRBV18|TRBJ1-2
ASSQPDRAGYT
>TRBV5-1|TRBJ1-5
ASSARTGRDQPQH
>TRBV5-4|TRBJ2-1
ASSLVADSYNEQF
>TRBV6-5|TRBJ1-2
ASISKGQGNYGYT
>TRBV29-1|TRBJ2-7
SVAEYNSYEQY
>TRBV5-1|TRBJ1-4
ASSPIRGPFNEKLF
>TRBV5-6|TRBJ2-4
ASRLRGQAKNIQY
>TRBV6-4|TRBJ1-1
ASSRDRNTEAF
>TRBV7-6|TRBJ2-6
ASRSPQTGGYGANVLT
>TRBV2|TRBJ1-5
ASSSDRGHQPQH
>TRBV18|TRBJ1-6
ASSLGTDYNSPLH
>TRBV30|TRBJ2-7
AWSRDRGFKQY
>TRBV3-1/TRBV3-2|TRBJ1-1
ASSHRQGLGNTEAF
>TRBV5-4|TRBJ2-7
ASSFRGGAGEQY
>TRBV4-1|TRBJ1-2
ASSQAAGYNYGYT
>TRBV24-1|TRBJ2-1
ATSDLLAGGNEQF